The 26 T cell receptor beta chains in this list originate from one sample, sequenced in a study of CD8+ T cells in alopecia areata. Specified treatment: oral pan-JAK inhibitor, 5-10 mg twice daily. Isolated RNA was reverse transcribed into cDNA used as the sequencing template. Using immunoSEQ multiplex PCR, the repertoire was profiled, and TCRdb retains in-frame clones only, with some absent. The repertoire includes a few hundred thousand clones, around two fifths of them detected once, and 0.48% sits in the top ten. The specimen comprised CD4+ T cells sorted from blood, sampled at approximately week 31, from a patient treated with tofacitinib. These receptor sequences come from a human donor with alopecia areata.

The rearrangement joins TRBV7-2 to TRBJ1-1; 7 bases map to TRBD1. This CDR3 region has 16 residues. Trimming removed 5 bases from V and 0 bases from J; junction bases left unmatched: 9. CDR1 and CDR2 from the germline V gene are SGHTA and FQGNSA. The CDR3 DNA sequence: TGTGCCAGCAGCCCAGGGGACAGCCCGTTGAACACTGAAGCTTTCTTT. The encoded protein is CASSPGDSPLNTEAFF.

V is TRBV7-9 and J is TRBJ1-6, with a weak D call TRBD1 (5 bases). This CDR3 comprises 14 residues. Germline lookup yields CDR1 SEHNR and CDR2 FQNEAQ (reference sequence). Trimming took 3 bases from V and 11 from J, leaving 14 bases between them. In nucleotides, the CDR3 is TGTGCCAGCAGCTTTCCAGGGAGAGGGCCACCCCTCCACTTT. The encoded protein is CASSFPGRGPPLHF.

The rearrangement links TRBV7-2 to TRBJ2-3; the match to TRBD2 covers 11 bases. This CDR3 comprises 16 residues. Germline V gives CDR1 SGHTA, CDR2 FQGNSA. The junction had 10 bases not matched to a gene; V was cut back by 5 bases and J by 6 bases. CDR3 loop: CASSPGTSGGSDTQYF. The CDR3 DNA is TGTGCCAGCAGCCCGGGGACTAGCGGAGGGTCCGATACGCAGTATTTT.

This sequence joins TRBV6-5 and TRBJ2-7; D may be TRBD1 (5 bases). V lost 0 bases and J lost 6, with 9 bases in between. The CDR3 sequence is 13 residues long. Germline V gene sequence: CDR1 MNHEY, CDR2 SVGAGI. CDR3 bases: TGTGCCAGCAGTTACTCAGGGGTAGGCGAGCAGTACTTC. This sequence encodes CASSYSGVGEQYF.

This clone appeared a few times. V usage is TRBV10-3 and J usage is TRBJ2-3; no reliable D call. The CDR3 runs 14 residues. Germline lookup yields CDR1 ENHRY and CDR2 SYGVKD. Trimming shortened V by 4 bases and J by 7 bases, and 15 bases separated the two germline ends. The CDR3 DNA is TGTGCCATCAGTGGAGAGACGGTCACTAATACGCAGTATTTT. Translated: CAISGETVTNTQYF.

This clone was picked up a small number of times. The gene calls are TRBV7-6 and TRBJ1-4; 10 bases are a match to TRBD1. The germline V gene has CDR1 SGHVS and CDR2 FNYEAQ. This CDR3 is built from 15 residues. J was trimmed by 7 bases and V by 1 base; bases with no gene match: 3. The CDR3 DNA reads TGTGCCAGCAGCTTAGAGGGACAGGGGTTTGAAAAACTGTTTTTT. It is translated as CASSLEGQGFEKLFF.

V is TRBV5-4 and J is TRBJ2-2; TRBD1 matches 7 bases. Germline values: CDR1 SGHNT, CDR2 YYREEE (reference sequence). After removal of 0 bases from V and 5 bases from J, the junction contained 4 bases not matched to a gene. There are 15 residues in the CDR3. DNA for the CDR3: TGTGCCAGCAGCTTGGGACAGGGATCTACCGGGGAGCTGTTTTTT. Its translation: CASSLGQGSTGELFF.

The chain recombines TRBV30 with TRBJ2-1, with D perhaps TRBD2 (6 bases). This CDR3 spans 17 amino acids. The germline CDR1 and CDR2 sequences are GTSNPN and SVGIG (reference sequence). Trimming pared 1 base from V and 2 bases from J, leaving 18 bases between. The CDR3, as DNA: TGTGCCTGGAGTGACCCCCACCTAGCGCCGACCTACAATGAGCAGTTCTTC. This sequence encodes CAWSDPHLAPTYNEQFF. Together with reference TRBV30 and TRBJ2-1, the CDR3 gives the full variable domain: SQTIHQWPATLVQPVGSPLSLECTVEGTSNPNLYWYRQAAGRGLQLLFYSVGIGQISSEVPQNLSASRPQDRQFILSSKKLLLSDSGFYLCAWSDPHLAPTYNEQFFGPGTRLTVL.

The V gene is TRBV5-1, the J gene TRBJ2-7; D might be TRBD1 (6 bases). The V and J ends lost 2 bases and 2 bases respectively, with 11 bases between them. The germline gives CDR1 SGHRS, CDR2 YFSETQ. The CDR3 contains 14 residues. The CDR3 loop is CASSLGDKTYEQYF. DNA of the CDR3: TGCGCCAGCAGCTTAGGGGACAAAACCTACGAGCAGTACTTC.

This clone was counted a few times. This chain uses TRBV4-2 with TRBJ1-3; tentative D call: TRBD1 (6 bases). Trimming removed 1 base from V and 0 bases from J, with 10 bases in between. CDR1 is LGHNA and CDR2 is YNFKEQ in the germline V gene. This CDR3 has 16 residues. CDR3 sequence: CASSQAVGASGNTIYF. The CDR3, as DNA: TGTGCCAGCAGCCAAGCTGTGGGGGCCTCTGGAAACACCATATATTTT.

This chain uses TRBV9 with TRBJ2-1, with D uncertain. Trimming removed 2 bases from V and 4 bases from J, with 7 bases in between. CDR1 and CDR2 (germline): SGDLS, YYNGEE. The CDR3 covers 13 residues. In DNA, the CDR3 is TGTGCCAGCAGCGTTGGAGATTACAATGAGCAGTTCTTC. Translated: CASSVGDYNEQFF.

CDR3 sequence reads: CASKDRMDYEQYF. For the CDR3, the DNA is TGTGCCAGCAAGGACAGGATGGACTACGAGCAGTACTTC. This chain links TRBV27 with TRBJ2-7; 7 nucleotides agree with TRBD1. The CDR3 extends over 13 amino acids. Trimming cost V 7 bases and J 3 bases; bases outside gene matches: 6. Per the germline V gene, CDR1 is MNHEY and CDR2 is SMNVEV (reference sequence).

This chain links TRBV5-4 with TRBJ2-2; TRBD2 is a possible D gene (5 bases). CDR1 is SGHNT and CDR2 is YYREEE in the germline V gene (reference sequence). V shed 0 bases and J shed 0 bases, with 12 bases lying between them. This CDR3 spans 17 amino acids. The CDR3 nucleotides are TGTGCCAGCAGCTTGGAACCCGGGCGGGCGAACACCGGGGAGCTGTTTTTT. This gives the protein CASSLEPGRANTGELFF. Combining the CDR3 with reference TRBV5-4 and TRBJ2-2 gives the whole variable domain ETGVTQSPTHLIKTRGQQVTLRCSSQSGHNTVSWYQQALGQGPQFIFQYYREEENGRGNFPPRFSGLQFPNYSSELNVNALELDDSALYLCASSLEPGRANTGELFFGEGSRLTVL.

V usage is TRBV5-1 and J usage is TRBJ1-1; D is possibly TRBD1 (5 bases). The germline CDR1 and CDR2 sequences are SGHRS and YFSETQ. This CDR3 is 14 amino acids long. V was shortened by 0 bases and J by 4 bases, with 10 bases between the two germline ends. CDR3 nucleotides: TGCGCCAGCAGCTTGGGGGGGTACAGCACTGAAGCTTTCTTT. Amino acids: CASSLGGYSTEAFF.

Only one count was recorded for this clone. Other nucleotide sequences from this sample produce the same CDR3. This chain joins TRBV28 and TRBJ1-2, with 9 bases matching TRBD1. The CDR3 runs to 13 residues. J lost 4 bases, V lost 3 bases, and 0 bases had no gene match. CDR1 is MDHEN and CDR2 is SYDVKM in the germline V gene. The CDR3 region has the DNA TGTGCCAGCAGTTTGGGACAGGGCTATGGCTACACCTTC. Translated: CASSLGQGYGYTF.

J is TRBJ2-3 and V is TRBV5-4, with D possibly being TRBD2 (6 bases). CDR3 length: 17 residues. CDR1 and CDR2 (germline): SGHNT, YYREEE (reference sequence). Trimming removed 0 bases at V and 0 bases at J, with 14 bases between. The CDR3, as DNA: TGTGCCAGCAGCTTGGCCGGGGCGGGGCCCAGCACAGATACGCAGTATTTT. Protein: CASSLAGAGPSTDTQYF. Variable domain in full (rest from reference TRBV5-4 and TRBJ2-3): ETGVTQSPTHLIKTRGQQVTLRCSSQSGHNTVSWYQQALGQGPQFIFQYYREEENGRGNFPPRFSGLQFPNYSSELNVNALELDDSALYLCASSLAGAGPSTDTQYFGPGTRLTVL.

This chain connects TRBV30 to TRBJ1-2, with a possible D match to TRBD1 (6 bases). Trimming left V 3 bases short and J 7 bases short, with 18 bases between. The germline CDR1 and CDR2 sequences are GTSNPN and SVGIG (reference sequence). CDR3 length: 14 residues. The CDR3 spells CAWSLRGARRGYTF. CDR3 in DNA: TGTGCCTGGAGCTTGAGGGGGGCCCGTCGTGGCTACACCTTC. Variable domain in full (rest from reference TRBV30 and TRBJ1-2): SQTIHQWPATLVQPVGSPLSLECTVEGTSNPNLYWYRQAAGRGLQLLFYSVGIGQISSEVPQNLSASRPQDRQFILSSKKLLLSDSGFYLCAWSLRGARRGYTFGSGTRLTVV.

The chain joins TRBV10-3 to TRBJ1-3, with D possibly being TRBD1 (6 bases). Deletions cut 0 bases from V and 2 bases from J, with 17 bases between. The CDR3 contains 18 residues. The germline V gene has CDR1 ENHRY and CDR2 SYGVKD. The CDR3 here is CAISESTPRGAAGNTIYF. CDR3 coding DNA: TGTGCCATCAGTGAGTCGACCCCAAGGGGGGCGGCTGGAAACACCATATATTTT.

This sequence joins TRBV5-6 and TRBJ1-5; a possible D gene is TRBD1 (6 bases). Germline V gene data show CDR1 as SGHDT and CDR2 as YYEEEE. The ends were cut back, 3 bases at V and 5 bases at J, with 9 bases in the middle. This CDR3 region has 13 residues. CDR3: CASSWGGHQPQHF. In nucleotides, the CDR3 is TGTGCCAGCAGCTGGGGGGGGCATCAGCCCCAGCATTTT. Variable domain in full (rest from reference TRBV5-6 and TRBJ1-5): DAGVTQSPTHLIKTRGQQVTLRCSPKSGHDTVSWYQQALGQGPQFIFQYYEEEERQRGNFPDRFSGHQFPNYSSELNVNALLLGDSALYLCASSWGGHQPQHFGDGTRLSIL.

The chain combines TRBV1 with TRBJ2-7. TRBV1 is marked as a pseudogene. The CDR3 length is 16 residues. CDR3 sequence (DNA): TGCACCAGCAGTAACCAAGGGCGTTCGGCGATCTGCGAGCAGTACTTC. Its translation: CTSSNQGRSAICEQYF.

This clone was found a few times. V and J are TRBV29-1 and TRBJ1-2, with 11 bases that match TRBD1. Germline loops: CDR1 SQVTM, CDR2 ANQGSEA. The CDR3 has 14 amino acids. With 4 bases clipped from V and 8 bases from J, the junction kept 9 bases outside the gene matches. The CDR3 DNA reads TGCAGCGTTGTCTCGTCGGGGACAGGGGGAGGCTACACCTTC. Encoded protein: CSVVSSGTGGGYTF.

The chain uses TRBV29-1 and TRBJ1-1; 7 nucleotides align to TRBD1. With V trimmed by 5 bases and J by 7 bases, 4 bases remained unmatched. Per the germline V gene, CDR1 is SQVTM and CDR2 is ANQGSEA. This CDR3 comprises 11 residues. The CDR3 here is CSVYNRGEAFF. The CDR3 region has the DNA TGCAGCGTTTATAACAGGGGTGAAGCTTTCTTT.

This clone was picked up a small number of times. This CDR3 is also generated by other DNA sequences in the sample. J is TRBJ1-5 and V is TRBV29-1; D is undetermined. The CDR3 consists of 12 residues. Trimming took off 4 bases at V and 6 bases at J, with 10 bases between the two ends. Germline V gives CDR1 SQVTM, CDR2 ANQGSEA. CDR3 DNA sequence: TGCAGCGTTGCCGGGGTAGGTCAGCCCCAGCATTTT. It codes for CSVAGVGQPQHF.

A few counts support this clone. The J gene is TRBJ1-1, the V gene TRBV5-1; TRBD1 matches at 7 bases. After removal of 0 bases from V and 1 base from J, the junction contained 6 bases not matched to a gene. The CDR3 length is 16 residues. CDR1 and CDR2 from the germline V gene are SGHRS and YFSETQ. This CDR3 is CASSLVPQGENTEAFF. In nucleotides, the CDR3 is TGCGCCAGCAGCTTGGTTCCCCAGGGGGAGAACACTGAAGCTTTCTTT.

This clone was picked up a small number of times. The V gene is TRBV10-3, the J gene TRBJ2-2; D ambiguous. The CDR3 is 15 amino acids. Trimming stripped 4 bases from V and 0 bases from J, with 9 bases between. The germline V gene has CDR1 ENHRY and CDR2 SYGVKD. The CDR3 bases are TGTGCCATCAGTGGGGCAGTGGCGAACACCGGGGAGCTGTTTTTT. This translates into CAISGAVANTGELFF.

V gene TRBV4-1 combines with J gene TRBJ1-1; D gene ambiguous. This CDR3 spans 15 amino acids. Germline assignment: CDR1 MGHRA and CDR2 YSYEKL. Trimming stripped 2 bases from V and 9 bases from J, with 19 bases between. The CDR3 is CASSQQRSNRFKAFF. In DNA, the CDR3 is TGCGCCAGCAGCCAACAACGTAGCAATAGATTTAAAGCTTTCTTT.